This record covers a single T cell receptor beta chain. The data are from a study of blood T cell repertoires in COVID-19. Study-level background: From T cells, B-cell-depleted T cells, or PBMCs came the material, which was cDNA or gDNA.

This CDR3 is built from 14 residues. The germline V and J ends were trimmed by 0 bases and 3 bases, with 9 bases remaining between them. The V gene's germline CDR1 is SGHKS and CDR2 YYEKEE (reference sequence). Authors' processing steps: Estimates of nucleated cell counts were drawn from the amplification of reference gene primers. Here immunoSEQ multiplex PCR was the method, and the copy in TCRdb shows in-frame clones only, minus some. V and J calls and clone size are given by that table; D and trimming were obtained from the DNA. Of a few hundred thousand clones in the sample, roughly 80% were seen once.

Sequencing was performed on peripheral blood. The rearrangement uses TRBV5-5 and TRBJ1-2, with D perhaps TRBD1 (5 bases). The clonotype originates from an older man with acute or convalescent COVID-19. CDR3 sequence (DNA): TGTGCCAGCAGCTTGGACCAGGGCTACTATGGCTACACCTTC. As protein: CASSLDQGYYGYTF.